Shown below are 10 T cell receptor beta chains from a single sample sequenced in a study of neurological immune-mediated disorders. A single record per CDR3 protein comes from TCRdb applying MiXCR to the 5' RACE reads. The profile shows around 97,000 distinct CDR3 sequences, about a tenth of them singletons. The time point was: longitudinal time-point 3. Sequenced: PBMCs. The receptors here all came from a female donor with HTLV-1-associated myelopathy (HAM/TSP).

The table lists this clonotype with many counts. The CDR3 bases are TGCGCCAGCAGCTTGTTTCCGGGTTCTCACAATGAGCAGTTCTTC. The encoded protein is CASSLFPGSHNEQFF. The chain combines TRBV5-1 with TRBJ2-1; D is uncertain. Germline-derived CDR1 and CDR2 are SGHRS and YFSETQ. Trimming removed 1 base at V and 5 bases at J, with 13 bases between. This CDR3 is built from 15 residues.

A note on this clonotype: At one of its ends the junction is not consistent with the germline gene, which may arise from a read error. The chain links TRBV12-3 or TRBV12-4 to TRBJ2-4, with D perhaps TRBD1 or TRBD2 (5 bases each). The CDR3 is 14 amino acids. CDR3 coding DNA: TGTGCCAGTAGTTTGCGAGGGGCCGAAAACATTCAGTACTTC. This codes for CASSLRGAENIQYF.

Many counts were recorded for this clonotype. This rearrangement joins TRBV5-1 to TRBJ2-1, with no clear D. Trimming removed 0 bases at V and 3 bases at J, with 7 bases between. The CDR3 sequence is 14 residues long. Germline CDR1 is SGHRS and CDR2 is YFSETQ. The CDR3 DNA follows: TGCGCCAGCAGCTTGGATGACGGCTACAATGAGCAGTTCTTC. It translates to CASSLDDGYNEQFF.

This clonotype was recorded many times. DNA for the CDR3: TGCAGTGAAGGGTATAATCAGCCCCAGCATTTT. This sequence encodes CSEGYNQPQHF. The J gene is TRBJ1-5, the V gene TRBV20-1; D remains unclear. From germline, CDR1 is DFQATT and CDR2 SNEGSKA (reference sequence). Trimming left V 7 bases short and J 4 bases short, with 8 bases between. The CDR3 loop spans 11 amino acids.

The chain carries TRBV5-1 and TRBJ1-2; D is undetermined. Per germline, CDR1 SGHRS and CDR2 YFSETQ. Trimming pared 6 bases from V and 7 bases from J, leaving 19 bases between. The CDR3 sequence is 14 residues long. This chain's CDR3 is CASKAALPVTGYTF. In DNA form, the CDR3 reads TGCGCCAGCAAGGCCGCCCTTCCGGTCACTGGCTACACCTTC.

This chain uses TRBV28 with TRBJ1-1, with D tentatively TRBD1 (5 bases). The V gene's germline CDR1 is MDHEN and CDR2 SYDVKM. V was trimmed by 3 bases and J by 8 bases, leaving 19 bases between them. This CDR3 comprises 15 residues. The CDR3 coding sequence is TGTGCCAGCAGTTTGGGGCGCGCCGGGGCCGTGGAAGCTTTCTTT. Its protein product is CASSLGRAGAVEAFF.

This clonotype was seen repeatedly, ten times or more. The chain combines TRBV5-6 with TRBJ1-1, with D possibly being TRBD1 (5 bases). There are 14 residues in the CDR3. Per germline, CDR1 SGHDT and CDR2 YYEEEE. V lost 1 base and J 2 bases, leaving 9 bases between the germline ends. The CDR3 loop is CASSLRGINTEAFF. CDR3 nucleotide sequence: TGTGCCAGCAGCTTGCGGGGGATAAACACTGAAGCTTTCTTT.

This clonotype was detected ten times or more. The rearrangement links TRBV29-1 to TRBJ2-4, with D perhaps TRBD1 (5 bases). CDR3 length: 13 residues. Germline V gives CDR1 SQVTM, CDR2 ANQGSEA. Deletions cut 4 bases from V and 9 bases from J, with 16 bases between. The CDR3 nucleotides are TGCAGCGTTGGGGGCTTTGGGTATGGCATTCAGTACTTC. It yields the protein CSVGGFGYGIQYF.

This clonotype was seen ten or more times. The V gene is TRBV12-3 or TRBV12-4, the J gene TRBJ2-5; D is possibly TRBD1 (5 bases). This CDR3 spans 16 amino acids. Trimming removed 3 bases from V and 0 bases from J, with 14 bases in between. Written as DNA, the CDR3 is TGTGCCAGCAGTTTTTACCAGGGCAAGTACCAAGAGACCCAGTACTTC. It codes for CASSFYQGKYQETQYF.

This clonotype was seen at least ten times. Sequence at one end of the junction differs from germline and may be a read error. V gene TRBV5-1 combines with J gene TRBJ2-1, with D unclear. CDR3 length equals 15 residues. The V gene's germline CDR1 is SGHRS and CDR2 YFSETQ. The CDR3 loop reads CASSLATRSNNEQFF. Here the CDR3 DNA reads TGCGCCAGCAGCTTGGCGACCCGCTCCAACAATGAGCAGTTCTTC.